This T cell receptor beta chain was captured in a study of T cells after yellow fever vaccination. The authors made TCR cDNA by 5'RACE template switching, adding a universal primer site and UMIs. TCRdb recomputed calls from the 5' RACE reads with MiXCR, one row per CDR3 protein. The data show 360,000 or so distinct CDR3 sequences, 11% seen once. The receptor was isolated from a man in his late teens or twenties who received the YFV17D yellow fever vaccine. The sample was PBMCs, taken on the day of the first yellow fever vaccination.

The CDR3 coding sequence is TGTGCCAGCAGTTACCGGACAGGGGGCGCGTCAGCTTTCTTT. It is translated as CASSYRTGGASAFF. V is TRBV6-5 and J is TRBJ1-1, with 11 positions matching TRBD1. The CDR3 runs 14 residues. The junction had 6 bases not matched to a gene; V was cut back by 2 bases and J by 10 bases. Germline CDR1 and CDR2: MNHEY and SVGAGI.